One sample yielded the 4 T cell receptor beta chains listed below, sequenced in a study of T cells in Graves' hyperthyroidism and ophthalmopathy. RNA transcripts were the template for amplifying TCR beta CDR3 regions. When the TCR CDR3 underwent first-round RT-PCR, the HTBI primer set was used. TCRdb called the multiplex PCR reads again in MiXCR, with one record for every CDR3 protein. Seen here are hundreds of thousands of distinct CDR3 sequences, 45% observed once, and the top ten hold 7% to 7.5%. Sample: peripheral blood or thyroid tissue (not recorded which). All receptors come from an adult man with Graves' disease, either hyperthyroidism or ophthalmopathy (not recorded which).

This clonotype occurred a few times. The CDR3 DNA follows: TGCAGCGTTAAACACAGGGGCATGAACACTGAAGCTTTCTTT. It yields the protein CSVKHRGMNTEAFF. This chain links TRBV29-1 with TRBJ1-1; 7 nucleotides agree with TRBD1. Germline CDR1 SQVTM, CDR2 ANQGSEA. The CDR3 consists of 14 residues. V was pared by 5 bases and J by 0 bases, with 6 bases of the junction left unmatched.

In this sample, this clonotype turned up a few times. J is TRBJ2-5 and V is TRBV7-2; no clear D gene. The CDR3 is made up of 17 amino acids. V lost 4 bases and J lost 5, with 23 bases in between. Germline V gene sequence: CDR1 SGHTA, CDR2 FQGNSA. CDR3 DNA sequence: TGTGCCAGCAGCTCATTCGATCGGTGGCAGAGGTGGGAGACCCAGTACTTC. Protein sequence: CASSSFDRWQRWETQYF.

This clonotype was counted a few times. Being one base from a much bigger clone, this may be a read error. This chain's CDR3 is CAGSDYGYTF. CDR3 DNA sequence: TGTGCCGGCAGTGACTATGGCTACACCTTC. This chain uses TRBV2 with TRBJ1-2; no reliable D call. CDR1 and CDR2 from the germline V gene are SNHLY and FYNNEI. The CDR3 sequence is 10 residues long.

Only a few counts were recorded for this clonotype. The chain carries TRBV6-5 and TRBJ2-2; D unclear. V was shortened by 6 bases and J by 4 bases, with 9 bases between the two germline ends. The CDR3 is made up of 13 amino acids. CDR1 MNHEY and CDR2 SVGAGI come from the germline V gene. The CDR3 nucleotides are TGTGCCAGCAGCTTGGAGAGCACCGGGGAGCTGTTTTTT. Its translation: CASSLESTGELFF.